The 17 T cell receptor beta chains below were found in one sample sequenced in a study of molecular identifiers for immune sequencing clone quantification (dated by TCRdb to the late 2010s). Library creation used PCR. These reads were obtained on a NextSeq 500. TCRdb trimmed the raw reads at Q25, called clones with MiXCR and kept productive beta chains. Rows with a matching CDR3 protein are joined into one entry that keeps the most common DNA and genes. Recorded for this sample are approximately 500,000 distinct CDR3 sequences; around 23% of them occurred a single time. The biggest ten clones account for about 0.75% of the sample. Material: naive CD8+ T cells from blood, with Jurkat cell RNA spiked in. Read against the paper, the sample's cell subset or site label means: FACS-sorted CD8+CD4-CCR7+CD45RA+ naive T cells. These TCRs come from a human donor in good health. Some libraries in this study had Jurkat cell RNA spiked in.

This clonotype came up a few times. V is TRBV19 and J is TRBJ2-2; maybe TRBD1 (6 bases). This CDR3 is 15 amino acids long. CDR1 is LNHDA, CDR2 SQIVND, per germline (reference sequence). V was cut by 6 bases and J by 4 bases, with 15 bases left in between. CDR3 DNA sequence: TGTGCCAGTAGGAAGGGGACAAGGGGCACCGGGGAGCTGTTTTTT. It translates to CASRKGTRGTGELFF.

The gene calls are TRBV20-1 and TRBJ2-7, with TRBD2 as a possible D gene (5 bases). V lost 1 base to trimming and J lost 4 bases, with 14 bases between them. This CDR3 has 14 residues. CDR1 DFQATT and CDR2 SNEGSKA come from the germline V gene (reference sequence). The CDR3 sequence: CSARGAHGVYEQYF. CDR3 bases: TGCAGTGCTAGAGGTGCCCACGGGGTATACGAGCAGTACTTC.

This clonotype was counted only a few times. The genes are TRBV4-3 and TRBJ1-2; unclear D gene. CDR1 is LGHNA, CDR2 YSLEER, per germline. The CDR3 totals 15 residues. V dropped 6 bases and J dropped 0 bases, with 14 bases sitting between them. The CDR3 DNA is TGCGCCAGCAGACCCGGGCCGACCTCTAACTATGGCTACACCTTC. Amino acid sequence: CASRPGPTSNYGYTF.

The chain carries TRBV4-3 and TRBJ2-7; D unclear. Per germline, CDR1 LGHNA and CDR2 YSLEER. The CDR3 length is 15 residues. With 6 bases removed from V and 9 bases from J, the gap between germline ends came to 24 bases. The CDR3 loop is CASSPLRSSLRAQYF. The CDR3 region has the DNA TGCGCCAGCAGTCCGCTTCGTTCTAGTCTGCGCGCGCAGTACTTC.

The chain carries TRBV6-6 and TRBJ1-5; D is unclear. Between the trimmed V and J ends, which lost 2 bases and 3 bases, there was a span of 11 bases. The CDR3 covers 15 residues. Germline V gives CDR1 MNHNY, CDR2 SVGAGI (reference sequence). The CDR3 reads CASSYRDRNNQPQHF. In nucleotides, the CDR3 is TGTGCCAGCAGTTACCGAGACCGGAACAATCAGCCCCAGCATTTT.

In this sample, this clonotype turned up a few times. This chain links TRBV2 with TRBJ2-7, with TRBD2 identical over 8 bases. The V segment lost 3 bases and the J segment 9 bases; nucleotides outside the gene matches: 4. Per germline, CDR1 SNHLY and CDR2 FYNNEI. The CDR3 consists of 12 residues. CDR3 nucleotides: TGTGCCAGCAGTGATTTTAGCGGGGTGCAGTACTTC. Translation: CASSDFSGVQYF. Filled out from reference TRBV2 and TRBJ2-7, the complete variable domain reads EPEVTQTPSHQVTQMGQEVILRCVPISNHLYFYWYRQILGQKVEFLVSFYNNEISEKSEIFDDQFSVERPDGSNFTLKIRSTKLEDSAMYFCASSDFSGVQYFGPGTRLTVT.

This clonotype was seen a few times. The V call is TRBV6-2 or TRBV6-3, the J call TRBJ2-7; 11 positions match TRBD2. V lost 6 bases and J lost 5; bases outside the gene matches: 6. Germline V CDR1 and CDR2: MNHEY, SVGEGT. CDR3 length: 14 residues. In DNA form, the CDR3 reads TGTGCCAGCAGCCTTAGCGGGAGGGCCCACGAGCAGTACTTC. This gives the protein CASSLSGRAHEQYF.

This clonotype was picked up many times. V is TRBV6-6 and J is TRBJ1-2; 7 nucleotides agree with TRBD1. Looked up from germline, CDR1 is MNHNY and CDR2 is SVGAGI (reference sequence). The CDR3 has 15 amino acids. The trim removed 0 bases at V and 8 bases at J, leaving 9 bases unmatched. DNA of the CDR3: TGTGCCAGCAGTTACTCCCCGACAGGGTTTGAAGGCTACACCTTC. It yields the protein CASSYSPTGFEGYTF.

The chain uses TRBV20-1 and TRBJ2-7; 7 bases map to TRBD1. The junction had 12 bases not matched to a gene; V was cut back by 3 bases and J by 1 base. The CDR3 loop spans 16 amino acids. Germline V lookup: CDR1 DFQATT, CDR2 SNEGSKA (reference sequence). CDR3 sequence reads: CSASAVMTGISYEQYF. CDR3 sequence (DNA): TGCAGTGCTAGCGCCGTAATGACAGGGATTTCCTACGAGCAGTACTTC.

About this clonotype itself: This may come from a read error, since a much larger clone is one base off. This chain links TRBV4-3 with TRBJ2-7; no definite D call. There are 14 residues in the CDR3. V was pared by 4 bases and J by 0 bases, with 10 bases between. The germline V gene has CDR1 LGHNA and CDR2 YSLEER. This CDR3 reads CASSLGHISYEQYF. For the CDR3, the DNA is TGCGCCAGCAGCCTAGGTCACATCTCCTACGAGCAGTACTTC.

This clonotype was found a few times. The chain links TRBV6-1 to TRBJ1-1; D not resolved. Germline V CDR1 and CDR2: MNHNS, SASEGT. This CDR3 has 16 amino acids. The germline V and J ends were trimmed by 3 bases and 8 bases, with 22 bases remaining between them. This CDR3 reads CASSDGVSGLGTEAFF. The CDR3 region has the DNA TGTGCCAGCAGTGACGGGGTTTCGGGTTTAGGTACCGAAGCTTTCTTT.

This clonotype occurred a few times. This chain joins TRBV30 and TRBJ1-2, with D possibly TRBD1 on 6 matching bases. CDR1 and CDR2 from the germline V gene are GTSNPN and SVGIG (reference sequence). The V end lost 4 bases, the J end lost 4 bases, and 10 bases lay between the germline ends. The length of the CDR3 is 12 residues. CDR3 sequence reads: CAWIPDSYGYTF. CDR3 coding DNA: TGTGCCTGGATTCCGGACAGCTATGGCTACACCTTC.

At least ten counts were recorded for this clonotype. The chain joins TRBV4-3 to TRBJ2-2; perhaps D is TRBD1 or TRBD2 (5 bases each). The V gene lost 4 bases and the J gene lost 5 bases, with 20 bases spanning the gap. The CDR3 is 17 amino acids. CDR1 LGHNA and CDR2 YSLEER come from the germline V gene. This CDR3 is CASSLGSPGPMTGELFF. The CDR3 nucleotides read TGCGCCAGCAGCCTTGGGTCTCCGGGACCTATGACCGGGGAGCTGTTTTTT.

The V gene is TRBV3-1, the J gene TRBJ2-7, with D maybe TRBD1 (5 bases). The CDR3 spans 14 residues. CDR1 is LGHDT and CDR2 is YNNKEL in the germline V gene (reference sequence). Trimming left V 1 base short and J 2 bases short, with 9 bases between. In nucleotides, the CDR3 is TGTGCCAGCAGCCAAGTACAGGCCGCCTACGAGCAGTACTTC. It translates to CASSQVQAAYEQYF.

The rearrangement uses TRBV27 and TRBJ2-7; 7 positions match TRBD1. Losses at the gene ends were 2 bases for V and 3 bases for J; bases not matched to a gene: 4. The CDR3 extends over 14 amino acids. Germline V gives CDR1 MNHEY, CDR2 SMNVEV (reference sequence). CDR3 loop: CASSLQGVHYEQYF. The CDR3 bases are TGTGCCAGCAGTTTACAGGGGGTCCACTACGAGCAGTACTTC.

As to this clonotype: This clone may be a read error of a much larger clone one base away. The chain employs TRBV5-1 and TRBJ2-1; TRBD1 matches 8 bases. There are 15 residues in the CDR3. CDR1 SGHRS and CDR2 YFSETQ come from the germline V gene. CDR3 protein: CASSLWQGAGNAQFF. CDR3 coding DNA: TGCGCCAGCAGCTTGTGGCAGGGGGCAGGCAATGCGCAGTTCTTC.

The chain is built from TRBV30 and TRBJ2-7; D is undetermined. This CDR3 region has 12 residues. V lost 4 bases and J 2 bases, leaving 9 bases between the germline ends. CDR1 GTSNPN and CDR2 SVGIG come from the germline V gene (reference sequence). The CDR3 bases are TGTGCCTGGATGACGGATACCTACGAGCAGTACTTC. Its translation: CAWMTDTYEQYF.